The 9 T cell receptor beta chains reported below all come from one sample, sequenced in a study of cytomegalovirus exposure and HLA in healthy donors. Both 60 Vbeta primers and 13 Jbeta primers went into the PCR. Produced via immunoSEQ multiplex PCR; TCRdb's table is partial and in-frame only. In the table there are 200,000 to 250,000 clones, 85% of which are singletons. Sequences were obtained from PBMCs. The receptors here all came from a human donor in good health.

The J gene is TRBJ1-4, the V gene TRBV7-8; 7 nucleotides align to TRBD1. This CDR3 region has 15 residues. Germline assignment: CDR1 SGHVS and CDR2 FQNEAQ. V shed 4 bases, J shed 1 base, and the junction held 3 bases outside the gene matches. The CDR3 spells CASSSGGLTNEKLFF. The DNA for the CDR3 is TGTGCCAGCAGCTCAGGGGGGTTAACTAATGAAAAACTGTTTTTT.

The chain joins TRBV5-5 to TRBJ2-7; D is unclear. Trimming removed 3 bases at V and 4 bases at J, with 11 bases between. CDR3 length: 13 amino acids. Germline V gene sequence: CDR1 SGHKS, CDR2 YYEKEE (reference sequence). The CDR3 DNA is TGTGCCAGCAGCTCGGGTCAGACGTACGAGCAGTACTTC. It is translated as CASSSGQTYEQYF.

This CDR3 reads CASSRGRVLNYGYTF. The DNA of the CDR3 is TGTGCCAGCAGCCGTGGGCGGGTTCTTAACTATGGCTACACCTTC. The chain uses TRBV7-9 and TRBJ1-2; no firm D call. V gave up 5 bases and J gave up 1 base, with 14 bases separating them. Germline CDR1 SEHNR, CDR2 FQNEAQ (reference sequence). The CDR3 has 15 residues.

This clone was seen repeatedly, ten times or more. This chain joins TRBV28 and TRBJ2-7; D gene uncertain. With 7 bases removed from V and 3 bases from J, the gap between germline ends came to 16 bases. Germline V gives CDR1 MDHEN, CDR2 SYDVKM. There are 14 residues in the CDR3. The CDR3 DNA is TGTGCCAGCAAACCGGCAGGATTACTCTACGAGCAGTACTTC. Its translation is CASKPAGLLYEQYF. The full variable domain, completed using reference TRBV28 and TRBJ2-7, is DVKVTQSSRYLVKRTGEKVFLECVQDMDHENMFWYRQDPGLGLRLIYFSYDVKMKEKGDIPEGYSVSREKKERFSLILESASTNQTSMYLCASKPAGLLYEQYFGPGTRLTVT.

A remark on this clone: At one end, the junction sequence differs from germline, possibly due to a read error. This rearrangement joins TRBV10-1 to TRBJ2-7; 7 bases are a match to TRBD2. The CDR3 runs 17 residues. Germline V gives CDR1 WNHNN, CDR2 SYGVQD (reference sequence). The CDR3 region is CASSETLSGKQEGGLHF. The DNA for the CDR3 is TGCGCCAGCAGTGAGACTTTGTCAGGGAAGCAGGAGGGAGGGCTTCACTTC.

The V call is TRBV19, the J call TRBJ1-1; the match to TRBD1 covers 8 bases. CDR3 length: 14 amino acids. Per germline, CDR1 LNHDA and CDR2 SQIVND (reference sequence). The trim removed 5 bases at V and 4 bases at J, leaving 6 bases unmatched. The CDR3, as DNA: TGTGCCAGTAGTGAAACAGGGGGAAGCACTGAAGCTTTCTTT. This encodes CASSETGGSTEAFF.

The chain links TRBV20-1 to TRBJ2-1; no reliable D call. Trimming stripped 3 bases from V and 6 bases from J, with 6 bases between. The germline CDR1 and CDR2 sequences are DFQATT and SNEGSKA (reference sequence). The length of the CDR3 is 11 residues. The CDR3 DNA reads as TGCAGTGCTAGGGCGGTCAATGAGCAGTTCTTC. Amino acid sequence: CSARAVNEQFF.

The chain uses TRBV4-1 and TRBJ2-5, with D maybe TRBD2 (6 bases). Trimming removed 1 base at V and 3 bases at J, with 12 bases between. This CDR3 contains 15 residues. Germline CDR1 and CDR2: MGHRA and YSYEKL. The CDR3 nucleotides read TGCGCCAGCAGCCAAGGGGGGGAGAGGAAAGAGACCCAGTACTTC. Translation gives CASSQGGERKETQYF.

Worth noting for this clone: The same CDR3 also results from other DNA sequences found in this sample. The gene calls are TRBV7-3 and TRBJ2-2; D is uncertain. Germline V gene data show CDR1 as SGHTA and CDR2 as FQGTGA. This CDR3 is 14 amino acids long. V was shortened by 5 bases and J by 1 base, with 8 bases between the two germline ends. The DNA of the CDR3 is TGTGCCAGCAGCCCTCGAGGGAACACCGGGGAGCTGTTTTTT. Translation gives CASSPRGNTGELFF.